This entry describes one T cell receptor (beta chain). The data were obtained in a study of blood T cell repertoires in COVID-19. The wider study: Samples representing acute and convalescent COVID-19 were sourced from the United States, Italy and Spain. Nucleic acid was either cDNA or gDNA, and it came from T cells, B-cell-depleted T cells, or PBMCs.

Profiling relied on immunoSEQ multiplex PCR, and the TCRdb table lists in-frame clones only, not all of them. The data contain 250,000 to 300,000 clones, roughly 90% of them singletons. CDR1 and CDR2 (germline): SGHVS, FQNEAQ. V shed 5 bases and J shed 6 bases, with 8 bases lying between them. The CDR3 consists of 12 residues. The sequenced sample was peripheral blood. V is TRBV7-8 and J is TRBJ2-1; D not certain. This clonotype was obtained from an older woman with COVID-19, enrolled during active disease. The CDR3 reads CASSPVVNEQFF. The CDR3 region has the DNA TGTGCCAGCAGCCCAGTCGTCAATGAGCAGTTCTTC.